This T cell receptor beta chain was obtained from a study of cytomegalovirus exposure and HLA in healthy donors. Looking at the study overall: Findings of an earlier analysis included some 120 million unique TCR beta sequences from 170 million or so T cells. Findings and caveats of the study: Common viral pathogens seemed, in a later analysis, to connect with several of the most significant clusters. Rates of TCR association differed by HLA locus in a later analysis, with DRB1 highest and HLA-C lowest. In a later analysis, TCR beta V- and J-gene trimming showed a link to a missense DCLRE1C variant.

V was pared by 4 bases and J by 10 bases, with 6 bases of the junction left unmatched. The CDR3 has 13 amino acids. CDR1 is SQVTM and CDR2 is ANQGSEA in the germline V gene. A note on this clone: No antigen is known for it.

Both 60 Vbeta primers and 13 Jbeta primers went into the PCR. TCRdb's copy holds only in-frame clones and misses some; the assay was immunoSEQ multiplex PCR. The sample lists more than 150,000 clones, around 80% occurring once. Input material: PBMCs. This receptor was obtained from a male donor in good health and CMV-seronegative. The rearrangement uses TRBV29-1 and TRBJ1-6; 8 nucleotides agree with TRBD1. CDR3 nucleotide sequence: TGCAGCGTTGCCTCAGGGGGCGAATCACCCCTCCACTTT. Its protein is CSVASGGESPLHF.